This T cell receptor beta chain was obtained from a study of Ad26.COV2.S vaccination and SARS-CoV-2 variants. Regarding this clone: What it binds is not known.

The V gene end was trimmed by 3 bases and the J gene end by 3 bases; junction bases not matched to a gene: 5. The CDR3 is 16 amino acids. Germline CDR1 MNHEY, CDR2 SMNVEV (reference sequence). Treatment specified: around 19 received Ad26.COV2.S at low or high dose, single or two shots; about 5 received placebo; per-sample allocation not given. The study sampled participants on day 63 after the first vaccine or placebo injection. The table came from immunoSEQ multiplex PCR; TCRdb's copy has only in-frame clones and leaves some out. The table records 320,000 or so clones, 85% to 90% of them present only once. General study results and limits: Following vaccination, spike-specific CD8+ and CD4+ T cell responses reportedly exhibited substantial breadth.

This rearrangement joins TRBV27 to TRBJ2-2, with 9 bases matching TRBD1. The TCR comes from a person aged 18-60 years who received the Ad26.COV2.S COVID-19 vaccine or a placebo. The material sequenced was peripheral blood, taken in a trial of Ad26.COV2.S vaccine versus placebo. CDR3 protein: CASSFSGQGYTGELFF. The CDR3, as DNA: TGTGCCAGCAGTTTTTCGGGACAGGGCTACACCGGGGAGCTGTTTTTT.